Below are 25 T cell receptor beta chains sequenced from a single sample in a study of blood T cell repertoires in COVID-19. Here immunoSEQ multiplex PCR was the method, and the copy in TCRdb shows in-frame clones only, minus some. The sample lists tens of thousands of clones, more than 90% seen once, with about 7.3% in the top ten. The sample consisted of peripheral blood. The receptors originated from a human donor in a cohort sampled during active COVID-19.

The chain's CDR3 is CASSKTSTGFWKQPQHF. CDR3 nucleotides: TGTGCCAGTAGTAAAACCTCCACAGGGTTTTGGAAACAGCCCCAGCATTTT. The chain uses TRBV19 and TRBJ1-5; D might be TRBD1 (6 bases). The CDR3 loop spans 17 amino acids. Germline-derived CDR1 and CDR2 are LNHDA and SQIVND (reference sequence). With 4 bases removed from V and 7 bases from J, the gap between germline ends came to 23 bases.

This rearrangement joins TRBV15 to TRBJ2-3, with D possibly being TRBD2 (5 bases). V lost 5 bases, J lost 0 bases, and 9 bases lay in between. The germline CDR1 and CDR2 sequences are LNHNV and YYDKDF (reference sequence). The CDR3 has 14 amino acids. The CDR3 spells CATSLGGSTDTQYF. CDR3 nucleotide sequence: TGTGCCACCAGCCTTGGAGGTAGCACAGATACGCAGTATTTT.

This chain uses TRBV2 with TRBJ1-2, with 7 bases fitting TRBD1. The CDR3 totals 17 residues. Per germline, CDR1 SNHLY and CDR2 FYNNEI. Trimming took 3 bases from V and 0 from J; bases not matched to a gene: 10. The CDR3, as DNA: TGTGCCAGCAGTGAGGCTATCGCAGGGGGACCTAACTATGGCTACACCTTC. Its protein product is CASSEAIAGGPNYGYTF.

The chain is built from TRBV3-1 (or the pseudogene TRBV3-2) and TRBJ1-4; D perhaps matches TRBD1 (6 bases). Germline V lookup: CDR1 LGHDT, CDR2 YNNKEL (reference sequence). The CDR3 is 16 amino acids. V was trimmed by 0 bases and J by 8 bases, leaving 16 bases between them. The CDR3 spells CASSQDLIQQGEKLFF. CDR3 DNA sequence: TGTGCCAGCAGCCAAGACCTAATCCAACAGGGAGAAAAACTGTTTTTT.

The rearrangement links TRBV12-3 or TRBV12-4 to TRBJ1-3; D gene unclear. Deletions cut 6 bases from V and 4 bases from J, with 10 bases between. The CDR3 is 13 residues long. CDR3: CASSTSKGNTIYF. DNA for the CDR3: TGTGCCAGCAGCACTAGTAAGGGAAACACCATATATTTT.

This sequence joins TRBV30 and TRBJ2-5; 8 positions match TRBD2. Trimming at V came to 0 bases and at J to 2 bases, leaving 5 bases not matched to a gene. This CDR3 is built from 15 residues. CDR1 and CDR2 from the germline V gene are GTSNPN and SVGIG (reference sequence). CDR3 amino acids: CAWSVSGGPQETQYF. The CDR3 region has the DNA TGTGCCTGGAGTGTAAGCGGGGGCCCACAAGAGACCCAGTACTTC.

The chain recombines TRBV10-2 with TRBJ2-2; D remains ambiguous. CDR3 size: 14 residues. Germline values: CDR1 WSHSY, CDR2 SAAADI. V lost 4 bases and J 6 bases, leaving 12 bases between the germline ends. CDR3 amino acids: CASSGVMYAGELFF. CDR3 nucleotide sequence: TGCGCCAGCAGTGGAGTCATGTATGCCGGGGAGCTGTTTTTT.

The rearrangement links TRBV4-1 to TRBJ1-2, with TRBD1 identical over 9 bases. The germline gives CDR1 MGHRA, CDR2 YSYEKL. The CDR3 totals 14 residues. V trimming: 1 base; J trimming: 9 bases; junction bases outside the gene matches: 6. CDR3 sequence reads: CASSQVGDRGSYTF. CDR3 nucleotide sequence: TGCGCCAGCAGCCAAGTCGGAGACAGGGGGAGCTACACCTTC.

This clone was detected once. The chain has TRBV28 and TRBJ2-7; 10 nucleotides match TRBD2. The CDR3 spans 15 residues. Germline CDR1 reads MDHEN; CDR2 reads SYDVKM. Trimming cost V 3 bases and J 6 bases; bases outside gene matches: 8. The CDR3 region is CASSLGSRLAGEQYF. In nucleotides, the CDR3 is TGTGCCAGCAGTTTGGGTTCGAGACTAGCGGGCGAGCAGTACTTC.

The CDR3 DNA reads as TGTGCCAGCAGCTTAGCGGACGAGCAGTACTTC. Its protein is CASSLADEQYF. The chain has TRBV11-3 and TRBJ2-7; D unclear. CDR1 is SGHNT and CDR2 is YENEEA in the germline V gene. V gave up 1 base and J gave up 5 bases, with 3 bases separating them. CDR3 length: 11 amino acids.

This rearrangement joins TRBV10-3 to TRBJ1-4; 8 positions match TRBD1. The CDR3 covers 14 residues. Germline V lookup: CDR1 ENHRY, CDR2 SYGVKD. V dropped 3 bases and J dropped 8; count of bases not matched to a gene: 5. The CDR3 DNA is TGTGCCATCAGTGATACAGGGGGTAGAGAAAAACTGTTTTTT. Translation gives CAISDTGGREKLFF.

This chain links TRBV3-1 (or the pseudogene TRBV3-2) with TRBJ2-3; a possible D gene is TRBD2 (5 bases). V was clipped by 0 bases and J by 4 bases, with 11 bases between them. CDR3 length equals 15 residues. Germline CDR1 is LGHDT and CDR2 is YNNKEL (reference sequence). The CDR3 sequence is CASSQDGLPPDTQYF. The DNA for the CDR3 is TGTGCCAGCAGCCAAGACGGACTCCCCCCAGATACGCAGTATTTT.

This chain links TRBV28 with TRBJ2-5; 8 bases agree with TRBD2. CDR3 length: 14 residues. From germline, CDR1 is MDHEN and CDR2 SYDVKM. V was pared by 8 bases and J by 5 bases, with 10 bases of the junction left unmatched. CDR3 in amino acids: CASLDRGGGETQYF. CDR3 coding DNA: TGTGCCAGCCTTGATCGGGGGGGAGGGGAGACCCAGTACTTC.

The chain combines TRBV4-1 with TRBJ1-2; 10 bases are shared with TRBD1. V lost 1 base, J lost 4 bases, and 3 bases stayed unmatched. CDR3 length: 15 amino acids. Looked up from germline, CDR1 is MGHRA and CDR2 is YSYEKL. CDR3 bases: TGCGCCAGCAGCCAAGTAGGGACAGGGGCCTATGGCTACACCTTC. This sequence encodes CASSQVGTGAYGYTF.

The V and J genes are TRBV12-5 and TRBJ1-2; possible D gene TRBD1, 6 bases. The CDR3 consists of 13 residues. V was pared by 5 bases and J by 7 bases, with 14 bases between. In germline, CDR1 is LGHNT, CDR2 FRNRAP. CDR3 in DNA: TGTGCTAGTGGTATCGGGACATCTCCTGGCTACACCTTC. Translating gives CASGIGTSPGYTF.

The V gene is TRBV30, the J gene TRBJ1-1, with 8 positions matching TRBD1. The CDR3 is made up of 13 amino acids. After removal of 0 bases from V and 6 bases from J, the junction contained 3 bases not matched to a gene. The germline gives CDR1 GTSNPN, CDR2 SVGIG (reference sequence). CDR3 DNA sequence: TGTGCCTGGAGTGTAGACAGGGGCTCTGAAGCTTTCTTT. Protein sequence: CAWSVDRGSEAFF.

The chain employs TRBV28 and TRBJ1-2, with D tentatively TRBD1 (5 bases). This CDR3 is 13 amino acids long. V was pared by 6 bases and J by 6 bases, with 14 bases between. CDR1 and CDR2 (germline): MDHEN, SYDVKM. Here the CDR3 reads CASRSGGMDGYTF. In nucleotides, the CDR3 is TGTGCCAGCAGGTCGGGGGGAATGGATGGCTACACCTTC.

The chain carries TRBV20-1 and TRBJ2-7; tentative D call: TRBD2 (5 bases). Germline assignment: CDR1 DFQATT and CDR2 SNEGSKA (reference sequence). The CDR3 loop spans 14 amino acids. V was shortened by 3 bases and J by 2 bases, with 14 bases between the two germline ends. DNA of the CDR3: TGCAGTGCTAGTACGGGGTCGTCGACCTACGAGCAGTACTTC. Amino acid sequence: CSASTGSSTYEQYF.

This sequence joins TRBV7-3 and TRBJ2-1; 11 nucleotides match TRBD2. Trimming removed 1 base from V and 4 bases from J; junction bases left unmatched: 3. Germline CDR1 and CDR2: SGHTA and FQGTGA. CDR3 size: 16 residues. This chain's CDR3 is CASSLKTSGEYNEQFF. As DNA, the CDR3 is TGTGCCAGCAGCTTAAAGACTAGCGGGGAATACAATGAGCAGTTCTTC.

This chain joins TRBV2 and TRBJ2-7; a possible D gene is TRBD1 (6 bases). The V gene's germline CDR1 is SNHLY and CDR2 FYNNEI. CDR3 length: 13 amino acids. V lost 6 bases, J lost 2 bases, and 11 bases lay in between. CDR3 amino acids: CASSSDRPYEQYF. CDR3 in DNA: TGTGCCAGCAGCTCGGACAGACCCTACGAGCAGTACTTC.

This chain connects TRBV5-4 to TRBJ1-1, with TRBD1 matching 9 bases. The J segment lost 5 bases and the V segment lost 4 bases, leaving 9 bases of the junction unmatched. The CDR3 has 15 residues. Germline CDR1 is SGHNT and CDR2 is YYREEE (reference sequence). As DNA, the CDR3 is TGTGCCAGCAGCGGGGGACAGGGAGGGAGAACTGAAGCTTTCTTT. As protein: CASSGGQGGRTEAFF. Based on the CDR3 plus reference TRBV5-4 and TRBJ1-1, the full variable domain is ETGVTQSPTHLIKTRGQQVTLRCSSQSGHNTVSWYQQALGQGPQFIFQYYREEENGRGNFPPRFSGLQFPNYSSELNVNALELDDSALYLCASSGGQGGRTEAFFGQGTRLTVV.

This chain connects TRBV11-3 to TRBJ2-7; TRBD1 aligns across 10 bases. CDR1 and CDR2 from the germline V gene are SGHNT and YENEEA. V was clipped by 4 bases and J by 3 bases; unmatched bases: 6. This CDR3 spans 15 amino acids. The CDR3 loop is CASSSGTGVGYEQYF. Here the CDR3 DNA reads TGTGCCAGCAGCTCCGGGACAGGGGTCGGCTACGAGCAGTACTTC.

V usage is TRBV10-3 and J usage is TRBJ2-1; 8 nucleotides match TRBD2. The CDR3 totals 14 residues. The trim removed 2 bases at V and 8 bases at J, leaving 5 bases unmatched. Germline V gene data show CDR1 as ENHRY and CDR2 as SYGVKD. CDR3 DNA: TGTGCCATCAGTGAGGGGACTAGTGTCCATGAGCAGTTCTTC. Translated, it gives CAISEGTSVHEQFF.

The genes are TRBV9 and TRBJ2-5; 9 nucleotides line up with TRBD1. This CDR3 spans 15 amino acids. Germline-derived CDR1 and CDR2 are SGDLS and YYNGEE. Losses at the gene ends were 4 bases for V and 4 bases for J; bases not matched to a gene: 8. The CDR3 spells CASSTKTGGRETQYF. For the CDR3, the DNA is TGTGCCAGCAGCACAAAGACAGGGGGAAGAGAGACCCAGTACTTC. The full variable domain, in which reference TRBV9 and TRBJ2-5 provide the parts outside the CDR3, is DSGVTQTPKHLITATGQRVTLRCSPRSGDLSVYWYQQSLDQGLQFLIQYYNGEERAKGNILERFSAQQFPDLHSELNLSSLELGDSALYFCASSTKTGGRETQYFGPGTRLLVL.

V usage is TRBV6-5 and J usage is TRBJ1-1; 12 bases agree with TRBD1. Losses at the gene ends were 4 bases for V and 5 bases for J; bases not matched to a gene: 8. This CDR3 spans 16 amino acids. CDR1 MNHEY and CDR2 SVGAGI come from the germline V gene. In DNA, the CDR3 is TGTGCCAGCAGTTTCCGGGACAGGGGGCAAGGAACTGAAGCTTTCTTT. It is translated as CASSFRDRGQGTEAFF.